A selection of T cell receptor beta chains follows, all from one sample in a study of CD8+ T cells in alopecia areata. Method: immunoSEQ multiplex PCR; TCRdb's copy keeps in-frame clones and lacks some. Seen here are hundreds of thousands of clones, 67% observed once, and the top ten hold around 1.2%. The sequenced sample was CD4+ T cells sorted from blood, obtained at week 0. Receptors were obtained from a human donor with alopecia areata. Each CDR3 is given with its conserved first and last residue. The order of the fields is clone size, D gene, J gene, V gene, CDR3 DNA, CDR3 protein. D genes are given only for firm matches. The listing skips clone size in some rows; elsewhere it reads once, few, many or a size class.

>NA|NA|TRBJ1-5|TRBV2
TGTGCCAGCAGTTACACAGGGATCGGCAATCAGCCCCAGCATTTT
CASSYTGIGNQPQHF
>NA|TRBD1|TRBJ1-2|TRBV9
TGTGCCAGCAGCGAGATGACAGGGGTCGGCGGCTACACCTTC
CASSEMTGVGGYTF
>NA|TRBD1|TRBJ1-2|TRBV30
TGTGCCTCTATAACAGGGGGCACTAACTATGGCTACACCTTC
CASITGGTNYGYTF
>few|NA|TRBJ1-1|TRBV29-1
TGCAGCGTTGGACGCTCCCGGAACACTGAAGCTTTCTTT
CSVGRSRNTEAFF
>few|NA|TRBJ2-1|TRBV5-6
TGTGCCAGCAGCTCATCTTTGGGGCAGCGTGCCAATGAGCAGTTCTTC
CASSSSLGQRANEQFF
>NA|NA|TRBJ2-7|TRBV25-1
TGTGCCAGCAGTGAATCGCGACCCGAATACGAGCAGTACTTC
CASSESRPEYEQYF
>few|NA|TRBJ2-5|TRBV29-1
TGCAGCGTTGAATCAGGGGCGACCCAAGAGACCCAGTACTTC
CSVESGATQETQYF
>NA|NA|TRBJ2-5|TRBV7-2
TGTGCCAGCAGCGTCGGACACGGGGAGACCCAGTACTTC
CASSVGHGETQYF
>few|TRBD2|TRBJ2-3|TRBV5-1
TGCGCCAGCAGCTGGACTAGCGGGGGGGCAGATACGCAGTATTTT
CASSWTSGGADTQYF
>NA|NA|TRBJ2-1|TRBV5-6
TGTGCCAGCAGCTTCCCGGGACTGGGGGGCGGTGAGCAGTTCTTC
CASSFPGLGGGEQFF
>few|TRBD1|TRBJ2-7|TRBV29-1
TGCAGCGTTGCGGGACAGGGACCCCTGGAGCAGTACTTC
CSVAGQGPLEQYF
>NA|NA|TRBJ2-5|TRBV4-3
TGCGCCAGCAGCCAAGAAAGGGGGGTGACCCAGTACTTC
CASSQERGVTQYF
>NA|NA|TRBJ2-5|TRBV30
TGTGCCTACCGTGGGTACCAAGAGACCCAGTACTTC
CAYRGYQETQYF
>NA|TRBD2|TRBJ2-3|TRBV7-2
TGTGCCAGCAGCCGAGGACTAGCGGGCAACACAGATACGCAGTATTTT
CASSRGLAGNTDTQYF
>NA|NA|TRBJ2-7|TRBV30
TGTGCCTGGAGTGCTGGACTATCCTACGAGCAGTACTTC
CAWSAGLSYEQYF
>NA|NA|TRBJ2-3|TRBV29-1
TGCAGCGTTGAAGATCCCAGAGTAGCCGGCACAGATACGCAGTATTTT
CSVEDPRVAGTDTQYF
>NA|NA|TRBJ1-2|TRBV29-1
TGCAGCTTCGAGAGGGCTCACGACGGCTACACCTTC
CSFERAHDGYTF
>NA|NA|TRBJ2-1|TRBV6-5
TGTGCCAGCAGTTACTCGAGTACCGACAATGAGCAGTTCTTC
CASSYSSTDNEQFF
>NA|NA|TRBJ2-7|TRBV4-1
TGCGCCAGCATGGGATGGGGTGGTAGTTCCTACGAGCAGTACTTC
CASMGWGGSSYEQYF
>NA|NA|TRBJ1-6|TRBV2
TGTGCCAGCAGTTTAGTTGGAGGTATGGATTCACCCCTCCACTTT
CASSLVGGMDSPLHF
>NA|NA|TRBJ1-6|TRBV9
TGTGCCAGCAGCCGGCCAGGGCATTCACCCCTCCACTTT
CASSRPGHSPLHF
>NA|NA|TRBJ2-1|TRBV10-3
TGTGCCATCAGTGAGTCTATCCGCAACGACAACAATGAGCAGTTCTTC
CAISESIRNDNNEQFF
>NA|NA|TRBJ1-6|TRBV9
TGTGCCAGCAGCTACTCAGTGGGGTATAATTCACCCCTCCACTTT
CASSYSVGYNSPLHF
>NA|NA|TRBJ1-1|TRBV29-1
TGCAGCGCAGATCGAGGTGCAGGGAACACTGAAGCTTTCTTT
CSADRGAGNTEAFF
>few|NA|TRBJ2-6|TRBV7-2
TGTGCCAGCAGCTTAGAGGGTGCTGGGGCCAACGTCCTGACTTTC
CASSLEGAGANVLTF
>NA|TRBD1|TRBJ2-7|TRBV6-1
TGTGCCAGCAGTGCATTTGACAGGGGGGGCGAGCAGTACTTC
CASSAFDRGGEQYF
>NA|NA|TRBJ1-1|TRBV7-9
TGTGCCAGCAGCTTAGTATTCGGGGGGAATGTGAACACTGAAGCTTTCTTT
CASSLVFGGNVNTEAFF
>NA|NA|TRBJ2-1|TRBV13
TGTGCCAGCAGTGAAGGTCGGGACAATGAGCAGTTCTTC
CASSEGRDNEQFF
>once|NA|TRBJ1-5|TRBV9
TGTGCCAGCAGCCCGAAAGTAGGACCCAAGAACCCGACATATAGCAATCAGCCCCAGCATTTT
CASSPKVGPKNPTYSNQPQHF
>NA|NA|TRBJ2-5|TRBV29-1
TGCAGCGTACGGAACCAAGAGACCCAGTACTTC
CSVRNQETQYF
>once|NA|TRBJ2-1|TRBV5-1
TGCGCCAGCAGCTTGCTTGGTGTTGGCGCGGGTGATGAGCAGTTCTTC
CASSLLGVGAGDEQFF
>few|NA|TRBJ1-1|TRBV7-8
TGTGCCAGCAGCTTAGCGGGCAGGGCGCACACTGAAGCTTTCTTT
CASSLAGRAHTEAFF
>many|NA|TRBJ1-1|TRBV5-1
TGCGCCAGCTTCCGGGACCCCAGCTACACTGAAGCTTTCTTT
CASFRDPSYTEAFF
>NA|NA|TRBJ2-7|TRBV30
TGTGCCTGGAGTGGAGGCGGCTACGAGCAGTACTTC
CAWSGGGYEQYF
>NA|NA|TRBJ1-3|TRBV29-1
TGCAGCGTTAGGGAGAATGGAAACACCATATATTTT
CSVRENGNTIYF
>NA|TRBD1|TRBJ1-2|TRBV29-1
TGCAGCGTTGAACACCCTGACAGGGCTAACTATGGCTACACCTTC
CSVEHPDRANYGYTF
>NA|NA|TRBJ2-7|TRBV25-1
TGTGCCAGCAGTGACCCCCGTAGGGAGCAGTACTTC
CASSDPRREQYF
>NA|TRBD1|TRBJ2-1|TRBV30
TGTGCCTGGAGGCCCGGGACAGGGGGGGACAATGAGCAGTTCTTC
CAWRPGTGGDNEQFF
>NA|NA|TRBJ2-7|TRBV18
TGTGCCAGCTCACGGGATTTTGAGCAGTACTTC
CASSRDFEQYF
>NA|NA|TRBJ2-6|TRBV14
TGTGCCAGCAGCCAAGAAGGGGCCCCCTCTGGGGCCAACGTCCTGACTTTC
CASSQEGAPSGANVLTF
>NA|TRBD1|TRBJ1-5|TRBV15
TGTGCCACCAGCACAGGGGGCGGCCAGCCCCAGCATTTT
CATSTGGGQPQHF
>medium-sized|NA|TRBJ2-5|TRBV5-4
TGTGCCAGCAGCTGGACCACTACGCAAGAGACCCAGTACTTC
CASSWTTTQETQYF
>NA|NA|TRBJ1-1|TRBV7-8
TGTGCCAGCAGCCTAGGTGAAAGGTTGAACACTGAAGCTTTCTTT
CASSLGERLNTEAFF
>NA|TRBD1|TRBJ1-1|TRBV29-1
TGCAGCGTTCAGGACAGGGACACTGAAGCTTTCTTT
CSVQDRDTEAFF
>NA|NA|TRBJ2-7|TRBV4-3
TGCGCCAGCAGCCAAGACAGCTCCTACGAGCAGTACTTC
CASSQDSSYEQYF
>few|TRBD1|TRBJ2-2|TRBV5-8
TGTGCCAGCAGCGCACTACAGGGGGCGGTCGGGGAGCTGTTTTTT
CASSALQGAVGELFF
>few|TRBD1|TRBJ2-1|TRBV5-6
TGTGCCAGCTCCCAGCCGGGACAGGGAGGTCGGAATGAGCAGTTCTTC
CASSQPGQGGRNEQFF
>NA|TRBD2|TRBJ2-1|TRBV30
TGTGCCTGGAGTGAGTCCCCCCTAGCGGGGGGGCCCTATGAGCAGTTCTTC
CAWSESPLAGGPYEQFF
>NA|NA|TRBJ2-7|TRBV5-1
TGCGCCAGCAAGTTGGGGCAGGCGGCCTACGAGCAGTACTTC
CASKLGQAAYEQYF
>NA|NA|TRBJ2-3|TRBV5-1
TGCGCCAGCAGGATACGAGATACGCAGTATTTT
CASRIRDTQYF
>NA|NA|TRBJ1-3|TRBV5-1
TGCGCCAGCAGTTTGGGTTCTGGAAACACCATATATTTT
CASSLGSGNTIYF
>NA|NA|TRBJ2-3|TRBV29-1
TGCAGCGCCCCAGGGGTTACGACAGATACGCAGTATTTT
CSAPGVTTDTQYF